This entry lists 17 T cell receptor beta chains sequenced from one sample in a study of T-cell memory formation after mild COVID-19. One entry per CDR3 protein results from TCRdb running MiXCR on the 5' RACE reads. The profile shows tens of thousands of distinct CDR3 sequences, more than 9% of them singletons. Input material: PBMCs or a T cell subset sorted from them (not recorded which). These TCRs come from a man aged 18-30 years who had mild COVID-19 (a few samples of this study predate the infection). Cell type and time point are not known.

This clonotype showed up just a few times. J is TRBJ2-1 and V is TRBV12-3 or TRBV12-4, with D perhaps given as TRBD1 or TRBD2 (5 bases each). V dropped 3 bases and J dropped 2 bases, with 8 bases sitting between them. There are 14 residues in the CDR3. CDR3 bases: TGTGCCAGCAGTTTTGGGGGAACCTACAATGAGCAGTTCTTC. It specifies CASSFGGTYNEQFF.

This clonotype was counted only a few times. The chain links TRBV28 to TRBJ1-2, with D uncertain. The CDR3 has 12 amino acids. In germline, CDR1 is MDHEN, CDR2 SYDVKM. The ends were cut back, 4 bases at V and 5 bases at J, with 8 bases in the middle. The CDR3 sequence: CASSSSSYGYTF. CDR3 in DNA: TGTGCCAGCAGTTCCTCTTCTTATGGCTACACCTTC.

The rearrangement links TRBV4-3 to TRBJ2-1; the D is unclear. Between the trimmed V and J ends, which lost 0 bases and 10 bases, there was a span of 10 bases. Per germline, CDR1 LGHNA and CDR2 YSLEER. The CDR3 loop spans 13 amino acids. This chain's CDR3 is CASSQEVRYEQFF. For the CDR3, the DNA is TGCGCCAGCAGCCAAGAAGTTCGCTACGAGCAGTTCTTC.

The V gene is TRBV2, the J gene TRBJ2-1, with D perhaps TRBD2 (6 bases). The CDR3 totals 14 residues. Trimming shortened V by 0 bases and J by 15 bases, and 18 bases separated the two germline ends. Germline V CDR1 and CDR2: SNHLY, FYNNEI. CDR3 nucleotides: TGTGCCAGCAGTGAAGCGCGAGAGTTACTAGCCTGGTTCTTC. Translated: CASSEARELLAWFF.

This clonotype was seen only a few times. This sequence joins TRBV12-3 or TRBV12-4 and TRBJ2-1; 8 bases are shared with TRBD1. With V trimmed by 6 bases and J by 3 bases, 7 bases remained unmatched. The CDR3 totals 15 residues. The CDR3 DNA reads TGTGCCAGCAGCCAAGGGACAGGCCTCTACAATGAGCAGTTCTTC. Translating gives CASSQGTGLYNEQFF.

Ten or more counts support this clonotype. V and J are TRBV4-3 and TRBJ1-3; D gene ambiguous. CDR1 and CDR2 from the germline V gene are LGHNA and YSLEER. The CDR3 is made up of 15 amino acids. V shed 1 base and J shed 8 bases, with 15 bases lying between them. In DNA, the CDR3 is TGCGCCAGCAGCCAAGGCGGTTGGAGGGTGGACACCATATATTTT. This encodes CASSQGGWRVDTIYF.

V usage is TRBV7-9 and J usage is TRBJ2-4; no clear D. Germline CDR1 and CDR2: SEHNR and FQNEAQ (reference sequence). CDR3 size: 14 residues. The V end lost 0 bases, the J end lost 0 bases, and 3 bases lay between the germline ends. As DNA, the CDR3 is TGTGCCAGCAGCTTAGCAGGAGCCAAAAACATTCAGTACTTC. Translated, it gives CASSLAGAKNIQYF. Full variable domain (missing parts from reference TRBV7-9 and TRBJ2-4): DTGVSQNPRHKITKRGQNVTFRCDPISEHNRLYWYRQTLGQGPEFLTYFQNEAQLEKSRLLSDRFSAERPKGSFSTLEIQRTEQGDSAMYLCASSLAGAKNIQYFGAGTRLSVL.

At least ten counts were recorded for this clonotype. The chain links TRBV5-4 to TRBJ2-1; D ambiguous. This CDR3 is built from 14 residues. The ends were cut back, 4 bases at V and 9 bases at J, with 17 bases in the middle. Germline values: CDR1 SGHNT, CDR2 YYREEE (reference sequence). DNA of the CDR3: TGTGCCAGCAGCCGACCAACCGGCCCCCGTGAGCAGTTCTTC. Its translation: CASSRPTGPREQFF.

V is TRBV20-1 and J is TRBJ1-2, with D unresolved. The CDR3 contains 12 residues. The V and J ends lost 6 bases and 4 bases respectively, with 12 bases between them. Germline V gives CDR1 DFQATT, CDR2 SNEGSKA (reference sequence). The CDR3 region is CSAGGPRYGYTF. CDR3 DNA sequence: TGCAGTGCAGGAGGACCGCGCTATGGCTACACCTTC.

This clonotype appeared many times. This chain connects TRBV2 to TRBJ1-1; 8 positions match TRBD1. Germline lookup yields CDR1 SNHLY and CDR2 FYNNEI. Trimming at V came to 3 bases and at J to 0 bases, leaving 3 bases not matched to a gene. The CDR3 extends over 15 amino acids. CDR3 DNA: TGTGCCAGCAGTGACCGGACAGGGCTGAACACTGAAGCTTTCTTT. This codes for CASSDRTGLNTEAFF.

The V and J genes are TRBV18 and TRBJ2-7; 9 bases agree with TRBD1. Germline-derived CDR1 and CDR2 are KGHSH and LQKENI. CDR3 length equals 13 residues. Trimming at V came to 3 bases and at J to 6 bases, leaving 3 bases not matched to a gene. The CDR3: CASSPTTGGEQYV. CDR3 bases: TGTGCCAGCTCACCGACGACAGGGGGCGAGCAGTACGTC.

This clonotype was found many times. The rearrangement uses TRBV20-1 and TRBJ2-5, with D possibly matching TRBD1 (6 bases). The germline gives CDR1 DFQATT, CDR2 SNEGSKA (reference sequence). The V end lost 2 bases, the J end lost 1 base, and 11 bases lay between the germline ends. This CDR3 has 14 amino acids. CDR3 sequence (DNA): TGCAGTGCTAGATCAGGGGCCCCCCAAGAGACCCAGTACTTC. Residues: CSARSGAPQETQYF.

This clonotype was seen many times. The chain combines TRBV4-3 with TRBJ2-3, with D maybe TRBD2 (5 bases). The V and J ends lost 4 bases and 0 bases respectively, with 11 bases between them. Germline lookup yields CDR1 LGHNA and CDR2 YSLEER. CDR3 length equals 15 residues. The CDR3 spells CASSLEGMSTDTQYF. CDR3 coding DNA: TGCGCCAGCAGCCTAGAGGGCATGAGCACAGATACGCAGTATTTT.

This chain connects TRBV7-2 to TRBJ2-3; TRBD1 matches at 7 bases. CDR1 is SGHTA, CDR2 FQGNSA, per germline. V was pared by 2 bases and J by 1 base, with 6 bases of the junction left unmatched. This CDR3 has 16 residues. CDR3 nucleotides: TGTGCCAGCAGCTTAAGTAGACAGGGAGGCACAGATACGCAGTATTTT. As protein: CASSLSRQGGTDTQYF.

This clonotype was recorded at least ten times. Here the CDR3 DNA reads TGTGCCAGCAGCCCCTGGACTAGCAGCACAGATACGCAGTATTTT. Protein sequence: CASSPWTSSTDTQYF. The chain combines TRBV7-2 with TRBJ2-3, with 8 bases fitting TRBD2. Germline V gene data show CDR1 as SGHTA and CDR2 as FQGNSA. This CDR3 region has 15 residues. V lost 5 bases, J lost 0 bases, and 4 bases stayed unmatched.

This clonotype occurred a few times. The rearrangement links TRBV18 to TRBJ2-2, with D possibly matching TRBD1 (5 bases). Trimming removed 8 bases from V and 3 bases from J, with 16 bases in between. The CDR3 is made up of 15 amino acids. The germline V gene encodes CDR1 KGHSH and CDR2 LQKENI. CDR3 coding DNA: TGTGCCAGCCAGGGCCCCGCCGGGTACACCGGGGAGCTGTTTTTT. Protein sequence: CASQGPAGYTGELFF.

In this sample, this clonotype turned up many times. The CDR3 is CASSVDGTVNEKLFF. The CDR3 coding sequence is TGTGCCAGCAGCGTAGATGGGACAGTCAATGAAAAACTGTTTTTT. The chain carries TRBV9 and TRBJ1-4, with 7 bases that match TRBD1. The CDR3 loop spans 15 amino acids. Trimming took 0 bases from V and 5 from J; bases not matched to a gene: 4. Germline V CDR1 and CDR2: SGDLS, YYNGEE.